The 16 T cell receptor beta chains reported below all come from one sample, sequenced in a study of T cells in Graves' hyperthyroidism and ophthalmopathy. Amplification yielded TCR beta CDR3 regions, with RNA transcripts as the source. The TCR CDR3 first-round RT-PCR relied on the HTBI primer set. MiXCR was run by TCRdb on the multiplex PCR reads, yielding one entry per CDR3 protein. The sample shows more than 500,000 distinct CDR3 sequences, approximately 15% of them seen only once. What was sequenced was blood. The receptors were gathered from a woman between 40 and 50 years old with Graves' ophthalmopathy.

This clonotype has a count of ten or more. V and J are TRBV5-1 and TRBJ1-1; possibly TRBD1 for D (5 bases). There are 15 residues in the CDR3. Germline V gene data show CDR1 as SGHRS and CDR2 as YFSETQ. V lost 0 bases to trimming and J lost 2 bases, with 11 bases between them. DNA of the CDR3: TGCGCCAGCAGCTTGGACCGCGGGGCCAACACTGAAGCTTTCTTT. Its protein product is CASSLDRGANTEAFF.

DNA for the CDR3: TGCAGCGTTGGCCCCTCGCGGGAGGACCACTACGAGCAGTACTTC. Its translation: CSVGPSREDHYEQYF. The chain has TRBV29-1 and TRBJ2-7, with 8 bases matching TRBD2. V shed 4 bases, J shed 3 bases, and the junction held 11 bases outside the gene matches. This CDR3 region has 15 residues. The germline gives CDR1 SQVTM, CDR2 ANQGSEA.

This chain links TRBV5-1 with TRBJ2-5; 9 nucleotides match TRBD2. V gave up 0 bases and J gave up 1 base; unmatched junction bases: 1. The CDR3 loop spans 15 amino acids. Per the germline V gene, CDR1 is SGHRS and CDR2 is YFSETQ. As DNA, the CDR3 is TGCGCCAGCAGCTTGGAAGCGGGGGGCCAAGAGACCCAGTACTTC. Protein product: CASSLEAGGQETQYF.

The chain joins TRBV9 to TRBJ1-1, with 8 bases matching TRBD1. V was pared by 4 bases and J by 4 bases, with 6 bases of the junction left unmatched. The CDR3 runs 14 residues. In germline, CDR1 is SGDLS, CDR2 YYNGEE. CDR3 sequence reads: CASSTSGGVTEAFF. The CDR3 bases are TGTGCCAGCAGCACCTCAGGGGGCGTCACTGAAGCTTTCTTT.

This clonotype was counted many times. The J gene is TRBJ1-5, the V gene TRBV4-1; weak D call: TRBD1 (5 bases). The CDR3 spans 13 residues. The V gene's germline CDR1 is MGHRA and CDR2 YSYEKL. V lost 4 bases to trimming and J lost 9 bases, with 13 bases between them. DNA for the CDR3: TGCGCCAGCAGCCCGTTTTTAGGGGCGCCCCAGCATTTT. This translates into CASSPFLGAPQHF.

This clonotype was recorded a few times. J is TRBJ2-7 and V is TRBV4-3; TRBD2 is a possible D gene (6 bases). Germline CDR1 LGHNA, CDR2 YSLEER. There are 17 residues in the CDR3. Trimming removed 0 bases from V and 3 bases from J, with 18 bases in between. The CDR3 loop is CASSQDPGGNIVYEQYF. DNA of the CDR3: TGCGCCAGCAGCCAAGACCCTGGCGGGAACATCGTCTACGAGCAGTACTTC.

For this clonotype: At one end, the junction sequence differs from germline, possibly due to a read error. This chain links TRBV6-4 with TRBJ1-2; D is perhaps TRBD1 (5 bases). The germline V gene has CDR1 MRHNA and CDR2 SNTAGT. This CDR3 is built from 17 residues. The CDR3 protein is CASNDRGGTSLNYGYTF. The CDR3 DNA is TGTGCCAGCAATGACCGAGGTGGGACCTCTCTTAACTATGGCTACACCTTC.

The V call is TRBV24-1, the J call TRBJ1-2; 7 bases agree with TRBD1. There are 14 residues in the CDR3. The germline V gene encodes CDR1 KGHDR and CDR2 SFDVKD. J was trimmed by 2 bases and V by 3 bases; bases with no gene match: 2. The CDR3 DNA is TGTGCCACCAGTGATCTGGACAGGAACTATGGCTACACCTTC. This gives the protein CATSDLDRNYGYTF.

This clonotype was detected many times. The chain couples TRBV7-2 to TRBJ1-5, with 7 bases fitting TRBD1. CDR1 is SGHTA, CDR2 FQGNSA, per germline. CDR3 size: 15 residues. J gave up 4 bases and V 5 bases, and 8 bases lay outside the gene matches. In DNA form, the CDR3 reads TGTGCCAGCAGCCTAGGGGACAGATTTAATCAGCCCCAGCATTTT. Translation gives CASSLGDRFNQPQHF.

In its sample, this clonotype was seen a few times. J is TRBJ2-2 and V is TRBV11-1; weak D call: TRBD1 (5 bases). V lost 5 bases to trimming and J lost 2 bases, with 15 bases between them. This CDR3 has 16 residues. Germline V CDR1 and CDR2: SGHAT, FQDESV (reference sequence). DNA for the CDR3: TGTGCCAGCAGCCCCGTCCGACAGATAAACACCGGGGAGCTGTTTTTT. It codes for CASSPVRQINTGELFF.

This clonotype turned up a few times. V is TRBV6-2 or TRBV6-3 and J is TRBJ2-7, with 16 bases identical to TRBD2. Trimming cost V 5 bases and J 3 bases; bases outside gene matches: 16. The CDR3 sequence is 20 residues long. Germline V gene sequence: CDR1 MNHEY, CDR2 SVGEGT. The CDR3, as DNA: TGTGCCAGCAGTACTCTGATCACCGGGACTAGCGGGAGGGCCAACTACGAGCAGTACTTC. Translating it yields CASSTLITGTSGRANYEQYF.

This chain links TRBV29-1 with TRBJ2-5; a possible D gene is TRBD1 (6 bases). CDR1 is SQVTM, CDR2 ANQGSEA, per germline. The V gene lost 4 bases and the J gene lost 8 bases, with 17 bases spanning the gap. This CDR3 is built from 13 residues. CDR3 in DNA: TGCAGCGTTGGAGGACAGCGGCCCGCCACCCAGTACTTC. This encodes CSVGGQRPATQYF.

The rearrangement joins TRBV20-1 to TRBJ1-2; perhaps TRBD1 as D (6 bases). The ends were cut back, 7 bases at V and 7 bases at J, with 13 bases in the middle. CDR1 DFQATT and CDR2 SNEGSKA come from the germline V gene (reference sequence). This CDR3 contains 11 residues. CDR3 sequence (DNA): TGCAGTGAGGACAGTATCGGTGGCTACACCTTC. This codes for CSEDSIGGYTF.

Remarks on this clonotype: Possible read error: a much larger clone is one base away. The DNA of the CDR3 is TGTGCCAGCAGTAATAGCGGGAATCAGTACTTC. Amino acids: CASSNSGNQYF. The chain combines TRBV6-2 or TRBV6-3 with TRBJ2-7; 8 positions match TRBD2. This CDR3 is 11 amino acids long. Germline V gives CDR1 MNHEY, CDR2 SVGEGT. V shed 5 bases and J 10 bases; nucleotides not matched to a gene: 4.

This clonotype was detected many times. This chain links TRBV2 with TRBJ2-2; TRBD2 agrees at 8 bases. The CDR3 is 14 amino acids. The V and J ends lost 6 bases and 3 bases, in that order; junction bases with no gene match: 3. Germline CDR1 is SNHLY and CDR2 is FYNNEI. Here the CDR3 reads CASRILADTGELFF. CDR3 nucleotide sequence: TGTGCCAGCAGGATACTAGCGGACACCGGGGAGCTGTTTTTT.

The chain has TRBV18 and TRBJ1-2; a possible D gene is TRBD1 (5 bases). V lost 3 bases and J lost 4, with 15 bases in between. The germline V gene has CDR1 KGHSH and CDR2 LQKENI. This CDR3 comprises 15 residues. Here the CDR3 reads CASSPQGSFRYGYTF. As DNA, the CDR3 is TGTGCCAGCTCACCTCAGGGAAGTTTTCGCTATGGCTACACCTTC.